The 18 T cell receptor beta chains reported below all come from one sample, sequenced in a study of T-cell memory formation after mild COVID-19. TCRdb fed the 5' RACE reads into MiXCR, producing one record per CDR3 protein. The table lists hundreds of thousands of distinct CDR3 sequences, 20% to 25% of them singletons. Sequenced material: PBMCs or a T cell subset sorted from them (not recorded which). These TCRs come from an adult woman who had mild COVID-19 (a few samples of this study predate the infection). Cell type and time point are not known.

The J gene is TRBJ2-7, the V gene TRBV13; 15 bases fit TRBD2. This CDR3 spans 17 amino acids. V trimming: 4 bases; J trimming: 6 bases; junction bases outside the gene matches: 10. Germline V gene sequence: CDR1 PRHDT, CDR2 FYEKMQ (reference sequence). CDR3 in DNA: TGTGCCAGCAGCTCCACTGGACTAGCGGGAGGGCCCCTCGAGCAGTACTTC. The encoded protein is CASSSTGLAGGPLEQYF.

CDR3 bases: TGTGCCAGCAGCTCGGAGGTTGGCACTGAAGCTTTCTTT. Amino acid sequence: CASSSEVGTEAFF. J is TRBJ1-1 and V is TRBV7-6; no reliable D call. V lost 4 bases and J 4 bases, leaving 10 bases between the germline ends. Germline values: CDR1 SGHVS, CDR2 FNYEAQ. CDR3 length: 13 amino acids.

This clonotype showed up just a few times. This chain uses TRBV7-9 with TRBJ2-2; 11 nucleotides line up with TRBD2. Germline trimming cut 3 bases from V and 6 bases from J; bases unmatched to any gene: 3. CDR3 length: 15 amino acids. Germline CDR1 is SEHNR and CDR2 is FQNEAQ (reference sequence). CDR3 in amino acids: CASSFGTSGAGELFF. The CDR3 DNA reads as TGTGCCAGCAGCTTTGGGACTAGCGGAGCCGGGGAGCTGTTTTTT.

This clonotype was counted only a few times. The V gene is TRBV5-1, the J gene TRBJ2-5, with 8 positions matching TRBD1. Germline CDR1 reads SGHRS; CDR2 reads YFSETQ. Unmatched junction bases numbered 4, after V lost 4 bases and J lost 2 bases. The CDR3 is made up of 14 amino acids. CDR3 DNA: TGCGCCAGCAGCGACGGACAGGGACAAGAGACCCAGTACTTC. This gives the protein CASSDGQGQETQYF.

The chain employs TRBV7-9 and TRBJ1-4, with 8 bases aligning to TRBD1. CDR3 length: 16 amino acids. V was clipped by 2 bases and J by 6 bases; unmatched bases: 8. Germline lookup yields CDR1 SEHNR and CDR2 FQNEAQ (reference sequence). CDR3 loop: CASSLFPQGVHEKLFF. The CDR3 coding sequence is TGTGCCAGCAGCTTATTCCCACAGGGGGTCCATGAAAAACTGTTTTTT.

The table lists this clonotype with a few counts. A much more abundant neighbour one base away suggests this may be a read error. The rearrangement links TRBV7-9 to TRBJ1-1, with D unclear. From germline, CDR1 is SEHNR and CDR2 FQNEAQ (reference sequence). The CDR3 totals 11 residues. The CDR3 sequence is CASSLETEAFF. Here the CDR3 DNA reads TGTGCCAGCAGTTTAGAGACTGAAGCTTTCTTT. Full variable domain (remainder filled in from reference TRBV7-9 and TRBJ1-1): DTGVSQNPRHKITKRGQNVTFRCDPISEHNRLYWYRQTLGQGPEFLTYFQNEAQLEKSRLLSDRFSAERPKGSFSTLEIQRTEQGDSAMYLCASSLETEAFFGQGTRLTVV.

This clonotype has a handful of counts. The chain is built from TRBV6-2 or TRBV6-3 and TRBJ2-7; tentative D call: TRBD1 (6 bases). Germline V gives CDR1 MNHEY, CDR2 SVGEGT. This CDR3 is 13 amino acids long. Trimming removed 10 bases from V and 3 bases from J, with 16 bases in between. For the CDR3, the DNA is TGTGCCACCAGGGGTACGAGAAACTACGAGCAGTACTTC. This codes for CATRGTRNYEQYF.

Many counts were recorded for this clonotype. This chain links TRBV12-3 or TRBV12-4 with TRBJ2-7; TRBD2 matches 13 bases. The trim removed 6 bases at V and 6 bases at J, leaving 5 bases unmatched. The CDR3 spans 14 residues. The CDR3 DNA reads as TGTGCCAGCAGCCCAACTAGCGGGAGGGCCGAGCAGTACTTC. Translation gives CASSPTSGRAEQYF.

This clonotype occurred a few times. The chain has TRBV12-3 or TRBV12-4 and TRBJ2-1, with 9 bases identical to TRBD2. The CDR3 runs 14 residues. V gave up 7 bases and J gave up 4 bases; unmatched junction bases: 5. The CDR3 coding sequence is TGTGCCAGCACCGGAGCGGGGGGATACAATGAGCAGTTCTTC. Translated, it gives CASTGAGGYNEQFF.

The chain employs TRBV7-9 and TRBJ2-7, with D tentatively TRBD2 (6 bases). The CDR3 sequence is 17 residues long. In germline, CDR1 is SEHNR, CDR2 FQNEAQ (reference sequence). Trimming left V 4 bases short and J 4 bases short, with 23 bases between. CDR3 sequence: CASSSTPRDSGIYEQYF. CDR3 DNA: TGTGCCAGCAGCTCGACCCCTCGGGACTCAGGCATATACGAGCAGTACTTC.

This clonotype has a handful of counts. The chain combines TRBV20-1 with TRBJ2-3; 14 bases match TRBD2. Per germline, CDR1 DFQATT and CDR2 SNEGSKA (reference sequence). This CDR3 contains 13 residues. V trimming: 7 bases; J trimming: 9 bases; junction bases outside the gene matches: 6. CDR3 sequence: CSGGLAGGATQYF. CDR3 nucleotides: TGCAGTGGCGGACTAGCGGGAGGTGCCACGCAGTATTTT.

This clonotype turned up a few times. The chain links TRBV18 to TRBJ1-2; weak D call: TRBD1 (5 bases). Germline V gene data show CDR1 as KGHSH and CDR2 as LQKENI. The CDR3 is 12 amino acids. Between the trimmed V and J ends, which lost 3 bases and 6 bases, there was a span of 8 bases. The CDR3 reads CASSPGTDGYTF. The CDR3 DNA reads as TGTGCCAGCTCACCGGGGACGGATGGCTACACCTTC.

V gene TRBV18 combines with J gene TRBJ2-7, with TRBD1 as a possible D gene (6 bases). Trimming removed 0 bases at V and 7 bases at J, with 13 bases between. The CDR3 loop spans 14 amino acids. The germline V gene has CDR1 KGHSH and CDR2 LQKENI. In DNA form, the CDR3 reads TGTGCCAGCTCACCACCGGGACACTCCGGGGAGCAGTACTTC. Its protein product is CASSPPGHSGEQYF. Complete variable domain (other parts from reference TRBV18 and TRBJ2-7): NAGVMQNPRHLVRRRGQEARLRCSPMKGHSHVYWYRQLPEEGLKFMVYLQKENIIDESGMPKERFSAEFPKEGPSILRIQQVVRGDSAAYFCASSPPGHSGEQYFGPGTRLTVT.

V and J are TRBV7-9 and TRBJ1-1; 10 bases are a match to TRBD1. V was clipped by 5 bases and J by 3 bases; unmatched bases: 12. This CDR3 is 17 amino acids long. Germline CDR1 and CDR2: SEHNR and FQNEAQ (reference sequence). CDR3 sequence: CASSLPTWTGGDTEAFF. Here the CDR3 DNA reads TGTGCCAGCAGCCTCCCCACCTGGACAGGGGGGGACACTGAAGCTTTCTTT.

The chain employs TRBV5-1 and TRBJ2-3, with TRBD1 matching over 8 bases. The junction had 4 bases not matched to a gene; V was cut back by 0 bases and J by 4 bases. Germline loops: CDR1 SGHRS, CDR2 YFSETQ. There are 15 residues in the CDR3. CDR3 amino acids: CASSLGRGRSDTQYF. Written as DNA, the CDR3 is TGCGCCAGCAGCTTGGGCAGGGGGCGGTCAGATACGCAGTATTTT.

The rearrangement joins TRBV4-2 to TRBJ1-1; D is perhaps TRBD1 (5 bases). CDR1 is LGHNA and CDR2 is YNFKEQ in the germline V gene. CDR3 size: 13 residues. The V gene lost 2 bases and the J gene lost 4 bases, with 8 bases spanning the gap. CDR3 region: CASSQTQGTEAFF. The CDR3 DNA reads TGTGCCAGCAGCCAAACCCAGGGCACTGAAGCTTTCTTT.

This clonotype has only a few counts. The rearrangement joins TRBV5-5 to TRBJ1-1; 10 bases agree with TRBD1. The CDR3 runs to 16 residues. V dropped 2 bases and J dropped 8; count of bases not matched to a gene: 12. Germline assignment: CDR1 SGHKS and CDR2 YYEKEE (reference sequence). CDR3 amino acids: CASSFGTGEGYGEAFF. The CDR3 DNA follows: TGTGCCAGCAGCTTTGGGACAGGGGAAGGTTATGGGGAAGCTTTCTTT.

This clonotype was detected only a few times. The chain carries TRBV6-5 and TRBJ1-2; 7 nucleotides agree with TRBD1. The trim removed 2 bases at V and 6 bases at J, leaving 3 bases unmatched. Germline assignment: CDR1 MNHEY and CDR2 SVGAGI. The CDR3 has 13 residues. The CDR3 nucleotides are TGTGCCAGCAGTTACATGACAGGGCATGGCTACACCTTC. As protein: CASSYMTGHGYTF.